Here is one TCR beta chain with its context. What it binds is not known. Generated by immunoSEQ multiplex PCR, the TCRdb table keeps only in-frame clones and is missing some. The table shows 40,000 to 50,000 clones, with roughly 88% occurring only once. There are 15 residues in the CDR3. Trimming stripped 0 bases from V and 6 bases from J, with 12 bases between. Germline lookup yields CDR1 SGHRS and CDR2 YFSETQ. This sample was included in a study of T cell responses to AZD1222 COVID-19 vaccine. Pooling covered second doses at about 4 or about 12 weeks. Findings of the study overall: Donors were largely white British and mainly female; clonal diversity was possibly underestimated. Baseline serostatus was positive in only six or seven AZD1222 recipients.

V gene TRBV5-1 combines with J gene TRBJ2-2, with TRBD2 as a possible D gene (6 bases). This TCR came from an adult who received the AZD1222 COVID-19 vaccine. Sample: peripheral blood, taken 28 days after the second AZD1222 dose. The CDR3 sequence: CASSLALGGAGELFF. CDR3 DNA: TGCGCCAGCAGCTTGGCCTTGGGGGGAGCCGGGGAGCTGTTTTTT.